This TCR beta chain comes out of a study of shared clonotypes between healthy human individuals. Those who donated, Caucasian adults without exception, all lived in Nashville, Tennessee. Germline V lookup: CDR1 SQVTM, CDR2 ANQGSEA. The CDR3 runs 13 residues. Trimming stripped 6 bases from V and 10 bases from J, with 21 bases between. The repertoire was sequenced with immunoSEQ multiplex PCR; TCRdb's copy has only in-frame clones and lacks some. The sample contains around 2.3 million clones, approximately 96% of which appear only once. The rearrangement joins TRBV29-1 to TRBJ1-1; D unclear. Sequenced sample: naive CD4+ T cells sorted from blood. As for subset: CD45RA+ positively selected. The sequence was collected from a man younger than 35 in good health. CDR3 residues: CSVSYFEGRLAFF. Here the CDR3 DNA reads TGCAGCGTGTCCTATTTTGAGGGCAGACTAGCTTTCTTT.